This T cell receptor (beta chain) was recovered during a study of CD4 T cells in relation to SARS-CoV-2 and coronaviruses. Before the COVID-19 pandemic, during about 2010-2019, CD4+ T cells were taken from unexposed donors. The data were produced by immunoSEQ multiplex PCR, yet TCRdb's version contains in-frame clones alone and is incomplete. The sample holds around 69,000 clones; roughly 93% are singletons and the top ten take roughly 0.14%. The CDR3 totals 15 residues. V was pared by 5 bases and J by 2 bases, with 9 bases of the junction left unmatched. In germline, CDR1 is SGHKS, CDR2 YYEKEE (reference sequence).

The receptor's source is a human donor in good health. Specimen: naive CD4+ T cells from PBMCs. The subset denotes: naive CD4+ T cells isolated by negative enrichment. The gene calls are TRBV5-5 and TRBJ2-5, with TRBD1 identical over 7 bases. The CDR3 is CASSLLGTEQETQYF. CDR3 coding DNA: TGTGCCAGCAGTTTGTTAGGGACAGAGCAAGAGACCCAGTACTTC.